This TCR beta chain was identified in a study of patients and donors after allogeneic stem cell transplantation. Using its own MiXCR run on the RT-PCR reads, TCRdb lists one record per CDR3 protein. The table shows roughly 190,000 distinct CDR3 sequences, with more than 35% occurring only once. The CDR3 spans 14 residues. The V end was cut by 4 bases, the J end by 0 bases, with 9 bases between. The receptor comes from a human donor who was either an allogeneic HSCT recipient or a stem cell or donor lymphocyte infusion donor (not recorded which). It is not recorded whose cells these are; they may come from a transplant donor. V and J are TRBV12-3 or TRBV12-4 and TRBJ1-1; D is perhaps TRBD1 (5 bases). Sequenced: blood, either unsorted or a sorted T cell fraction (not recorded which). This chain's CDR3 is CASSWTDMNTEAFF. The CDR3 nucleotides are TGTGCCAGCAGTTGGACGGACATGAACACTGAAGCTTTCTTT.